A single sample is the source of the 8 T cell receptor beta chains below, sequenced in a study of shared clonotypes between healthy human individuals. TCRdb keeps only in-frame clones here, not all; method: immunoSEQ multiplex PCR. The sample consists of a few million clones, approximately 90% of them appearing once. Source material: naive CD4+ T cells sorted from blood. Noted subset: CD45RA+ positively selected. The receptors originated from a man aged 18-30 years in good health.

The chain couples TRBV6-5 to TRBJ2-7, with D maybe TRBD2 (6 bases). Trimming removed 8 bases at V and 2 bases at J, with 16 bases between. The CDR3 covers 14 residues. CDR1 MNHEY and CDR2 SVGAGI come from the germline V gene. The CDR3: CASGAQRAAYEQYF. CDR3 coding DNA: TGTGCCAGCGGCGCTCAGCGGGCAGCCTACGAGCAGTACTTC.

The chain recombines TRBV6-4 with TRBJ1-3; D is unresolved. This CDR3 spans 16 amino acids. CDR1 MRHNA and CDR2 SNTAGT come from the germline V gene. The ends were cut back, 4 bases at V and 4 bases at J, with 17 bases in the middle. The CDR3 DNA reads as TGTGCCAGCAGTGGTATCGTTCTGGCCTCCGGAAACACCATATATTTT. Amino acid sequence: CASSGIVLASGNTIYF.

The rearrangement joins TRBV5-1 to TRBJ1-2; 10 nucleotides align to TRBD1. J lost 8 bases, V lost 4 bases, and 8 bases had no gene match. CDR3 size: 14 residues. CDR1 is SGHRS, CDR2 YFSETQ, per germline. The CDR3 DNA follows: TGCGCCAGCAGCCAAAGACAGGGGGCAGGAGGCTACACCTTC. The encoded protein is CASSQRQGAGGYTF.

Remarks on this clone: The sample carries other DNA sequences with the same CDR3. This chain connects TRBV6-5 to TRBJ2-5; 10 positions agree with TRBD1. Germline V CDR1 and CDR2: MNHEY, SVGAGI. The V and J ends lost 0 bases and 4 bases, in that order; junction bases with no gene match: 5. The CDR3 has 16 residues. This CDR3 reads CASSYSGTGVPETQYF. The CDR3 region has the DNA TGTGCCAGCAGTTACTCCGGGACAGGGGTCCCAGAGACCCAGTACTTC.

The V gene is TRBV2, the J gene TRBJ2-2, with 10 bases fitting TRBD1. This CDR3 is built from 13 residues. After removal of 8 bases from V and 6 bases from J, the junction contained 3 bases not matched to a gene. CDR1 is SNHLY and CDR2 is FYNNEI in the germline V gene. The CDR3 sequence: CASGDRGSGELFF. CDR3 nucleotide sequence: TGTGCCAGCGGGGACAGGGGATCCGGGGAGCTGTTTTTT.

The chain joins TRBV2 to TRBJ2-3; 10 positions agree with TRBD1. Germline V CDR1 and CDR2: SNHLY, FYNNEI. V trimming: 6 bases; J trimming: 2 bases; junction bases outside the gene matches: 5. The CDR3 length is 15 residues. In DNA, the CDR3 is TGTGCCAGCAGACGGACAGGGGGGTTCACAGATACGCAGTATTTT. Translated: CASRRTGGFTDTQYF. Combining the CDR3 with reference TRBV2 and TRBJ2-3 gives the whole variable domain EPEVTQTPSHQVTQMGQEVILRCVPISNHLYFYWYRQILGQKVEFLVSFYNNEISEKSEIFDDQFSVERPDGSNFTLKIRSTKLEDSAMYFCASRRTGGFTDTQYFGPGTRLTVL.

The chain joins TRBV6-5 to TRBJ2-7; 7 nucleotides align to TRBD2. V dropped 5 bases and J dropped 2; count of bases not matched to a gene: 3. Germline assignment: CDR1 MNHEY and CDR2 SVGAGI. The CDR3 covers 13 residues. In DNA form, the CDR3 reads TGTGCCAGCAGTAAGGCGGGGGCCTACGAGCAGTACTTC. Translating it yields CASSKAGAYEQYF.

The CDR3 reads CASSKQLAGGLTDTQYF. For the CDR3, the DNA is TGTGCCAGCAGCAAGCAACTAGCGGGGGGGCTCACAGATACGCAGTATTTT. The gene calls are TRBV5-4 and TRBJ2-3, with 13 bases lining up with TRBD2. This CDR3 has 17 amino acids. Germline V gene sequence: CDR1 SGHNT, CDR2 YYREEE (reference sequence). V trimming: 4 bases; J trimming: 2 bases; junction bases outside the gene matches: 7.